Below, 14 T cell receptor beta chains from the same sample are listed, as sequenced in a study of identical twins. TCRdb called the 5' RACE reads again in MiXCR, with one record for every CDR3 protein. This sample has roughly 720,000 distinct CDR3 sequences; approximately 18% occur once, and the top ten carry about 12%. The same data also went into a second study, on T cells expressing NK-cell markers.

The sample consisted of PBMCs. Source of these receptors: a woman under 30 in good health.

The V gene is TRBV19, the J gene TRBJ1-2; possibly TRBD1 for D (5 bases). In germline, CDR1 is LNHDA, CDR2 SQIVND (reference sequence). V shed 6 bases and J shed 5 bases, with 19 bases lying between them. The CDR3 spans 15 residues. CDR3 residues: CASSPYPGTDYGYTF. The DNA of the CDR3 is TGTGCCAGTAGCCCGTACCCCGGGACGGATTATGGCTACACCTTC.

This clonotype was found a few times. The chain has TRBV20-1 and TRBJ1-1; D perhaps matches TRBD1 (6 bases). Germline lookup yields CDR1 DFQATT and CDR2 SNEGSKA (reference sequence). The length of the CDR3 is 15 residues. The V gene lost 3 bases and the J gene lost 5 bases, with 19 bases spanning the gap. The CDR3 nucleotides read TGCAGTGCTAGTGGACTTATCAGGGGATGGACTGAAGCTTTCTTT. Translated, it gives CSASGLIRGWTEAFF.

This clonotype came up a few times. The rearrangement joins TRBV12-3 or TRBV12-4 to TRBJ2-7, with D unclear. V lost 8 bases, J lost 0 bases, and 11 bases lay in between. The CDR3 sequence is 13 residues long. The CDR3, as DNA: TGTGCCAGCCTTTTGGGTGGCTCCTACGAGCAGTACTTC. This codes for CASLLGGSYEQYF.

Ten or more counts support this clonotype. This chain uses TRBV30 with TRBJ1-3; D gene unclear. The CDR3 runs 13 residues. Germline V gene lookup returns CDR1 GTSNPN and CDR2 SVGIG (reference sequence). Trimming pared 0 bases from V and 4 bases from J, leaving 7 bases between. The CDR3 loop is CAWSVVGGNTIYF. CDR3 DNA sequence: TGTGCCTGGAGTGTCGTGGGAGGAAACACCATATATTTT.

There are many counts of this clonotype. The J gene is TRBJ1-6, the V gene TRBV12-3 or TRBV12-4; weak D call: TRBD1 (5 bases). The CDR3 spans 14 residues. V lost 6 bases, J lost 9 bases, and 15 bases lay in between. The DNA of the CDR3 is TGTGCCAGCAGCCTAGTAGGGGCTAGTTCACCCCTCCACTTT. Amino acid sequence: CASSLVGASSPLHF.

The rearrangement links TRBV20-1 to TRBJ1-1, with D possibly matching TRBD1 (6 bases). The CDR3 is 13 residues long. Germline V lookup: CDR1 DFQATT, CDR2 SNEGSKA (reference sequence). V lost 3 bases and J lost 1, with 9 bases in between. This chain's CDR3 is CSARLTGNTEAFF. CDR3 nucleotide sequence: TGCAGTGCTAGGTTGACAGGGAACACTGAAGCTTTCTTT.

The chain has TRBV12-3 or TRBV12-4 and TRBJ2-3, with D perhaps given as TRBD1 or TRBD2 (5 bases each). V was clipped by 0 bases and J by 6 bases, with 13 bases between them. This CDR3 region has 15 residues. Written as DNA, the CDR3 is TGTGCCAGCAGTTTAGCGTGGGGGATGGGGGATACGCAGTATTTT. Translation: CASSLAWGMGDTQYF.

This clonotype was detected a few times. This chain joins TRBV20-1 and TRBJ1-1; TRBD1 matches 9 bases. Per the germline V gene, CDR1 is DFQATT and CDR2 is SNEGSKA (reference sequence). There are 15 residues in the CDR3. V gave up 3 bases and J gave up 1 base; unmatched junction bases: 6. CDR3 DNA sequence: TGCAGTGCTAGCAGTCTGGGACAGGGGAACACTGAAGCTTTCTTT. Translating gives CSASSLGQGNTEAFF.

This rearrangement joins TRBV12-3 or TRBV12-4 to TRBJ2-1; 8 positions match TRBD1. The CDR3 loop spans 16 amino acids. J was trimmed by 5 bases and V by 0 bases; bases with no gene match: 6. DNA for the CDR3: TGTGCCAGCAGTTTAGCGCGGGACAGGAAACACAATGAGCAGTTCTTC. The encoded protein is CASSLARDRKHNEQFF.

This clonotype was picked up a small number of times. The rearrangement joins TRBV6-5 to TRBJ2-2; D might be TRBD1 or TRBD2, each matching 6 bases. CDR3 size: 16 residues. The V end lost 2 bases, the J end lost 7 bases, and 17 bases lay between the germline ends. Germline CDR1 MNHEY, CDR2 SVGAGI. CDR3 in amino acids: CASSYLRRRGVGELFF. Written as DNA, the CDR3 is TGTGCCAGCAGTTACCTTAGGAGAAGGGGGGTCGGGGAGCTGTTTTTT.

On this clonotype: Germline is not matched at one junction end, which may reflect a read error. This rearrangement joins TRBV14 to TRBJ2-1, with 11 bases aligning to TRBD2. The germline V gene encodes CDR1 SGHDN and CDR2 FVKESK. The CDR3 is 13 amino acids. This CDR3 is CSQGLAVYNEQFF. The CDR3 DNA follows: TGCAGCCAGGGACTAGCGGTCTACAATGAGCAGTTCTTC.

V gene TRBV12-3 or TRBV12-4 combines with J gene TRBJ2-2; D gene uncertain. The CDR3 length is 12 residues. V dropped 5 bases and J dropped 12 bases, with 13 bases sitting between them. In DNA, the CDR3 is TGTGCCAGCAGTCCCCGGTTGGAAAAGCTGTTTTTT. Protein: CASSPRLEKLFF.

V and J are TRBV6-1 and TRBJ1-6; perhaps TRBD1 as D (6 bases). The CDR3 runs 15 residues. V was shortened by 5 bases and J by 7 bases, with 15 bases between the two germline ends. CDR1 and CDR2 from the germline V gene are MNHNS and SASEGT. The DNA for the CDR3 is TGTGCCAGCAGTACGGTGGACAGTCCCAATTCACCCCTCCACTTT. This sequence encodes CASSTVDSPNSPLHF.

This clonotype was seen a few times. The chain couples TRBV6-9 to TRBJ2-7, with no clear D. This CDR3 comprises 15 residues. Germline CDR1 reads MNHGY; CDR2 reads SVAAGI. V was cut by 6 bases and J by 7 bases, with 22 bases left in between. CDR3 sequence (DNA): TGTGCCAGCAGGCTCAACCCCGGGCAGGCTCATGAGCAGTACTTC. Translated, it gives CASRLNPGQAHEQYF.